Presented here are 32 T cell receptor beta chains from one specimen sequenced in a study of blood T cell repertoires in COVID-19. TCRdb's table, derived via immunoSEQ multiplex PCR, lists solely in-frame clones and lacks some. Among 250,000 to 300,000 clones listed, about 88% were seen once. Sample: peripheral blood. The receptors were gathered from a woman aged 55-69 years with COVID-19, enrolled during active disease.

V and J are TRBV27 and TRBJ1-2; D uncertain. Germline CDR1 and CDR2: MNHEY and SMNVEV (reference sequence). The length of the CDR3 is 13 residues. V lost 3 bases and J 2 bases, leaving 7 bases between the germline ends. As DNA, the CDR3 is TGTGCCAGCAGTTTGAGACAAAACTATGGCTACACCTTC. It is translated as CASSLRQNYGYTF.

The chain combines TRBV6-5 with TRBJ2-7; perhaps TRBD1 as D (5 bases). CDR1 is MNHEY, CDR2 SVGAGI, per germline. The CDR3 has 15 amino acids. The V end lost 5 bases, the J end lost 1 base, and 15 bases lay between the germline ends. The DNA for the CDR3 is TGTGCCAGCAGTCTCAGGGTGGTGGGGTCCTACGAGCAGTACTTC. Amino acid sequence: CASSLRVVGSYEQYF.

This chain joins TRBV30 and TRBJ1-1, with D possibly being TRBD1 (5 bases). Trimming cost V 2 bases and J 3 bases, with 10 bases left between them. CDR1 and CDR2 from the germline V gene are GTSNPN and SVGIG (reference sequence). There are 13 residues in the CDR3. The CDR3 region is CAWSRRGDTEAFF. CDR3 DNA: TGTGCCTGGAGTCGGAGGGGTGACACTGAAGCTTTCTTT. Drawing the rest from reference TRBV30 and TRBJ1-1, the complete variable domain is SQTIHQWPATLVQPVGSPLSLECTVEGTSNPNLYWYRQAAGRGLQLLFYSVGIGQISSEVPQNLSASRPQDRQFILSSKKLLLSDSGFYLCAWSRRGDTEAFFGQGTRLTVV.

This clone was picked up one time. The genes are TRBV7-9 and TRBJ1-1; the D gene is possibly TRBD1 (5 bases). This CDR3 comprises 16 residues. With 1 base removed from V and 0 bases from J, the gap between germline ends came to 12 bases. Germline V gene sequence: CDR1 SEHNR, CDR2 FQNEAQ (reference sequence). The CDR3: CASSLGVGALNTEAFF. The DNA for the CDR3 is TGTGCCAGCAGCTTAGGGGTAGGGGCTTTGAACACTGAAGCTTTCTTT.

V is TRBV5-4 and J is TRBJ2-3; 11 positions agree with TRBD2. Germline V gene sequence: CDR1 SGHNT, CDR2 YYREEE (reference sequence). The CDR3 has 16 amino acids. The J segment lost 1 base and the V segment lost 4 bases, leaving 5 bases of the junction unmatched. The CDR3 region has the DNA TGTGCCAGCAGCCAGAGGGGACTAGCGGGCACAGATACGCAGTATTTT. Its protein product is CASSQRGLAGTDTQYF.

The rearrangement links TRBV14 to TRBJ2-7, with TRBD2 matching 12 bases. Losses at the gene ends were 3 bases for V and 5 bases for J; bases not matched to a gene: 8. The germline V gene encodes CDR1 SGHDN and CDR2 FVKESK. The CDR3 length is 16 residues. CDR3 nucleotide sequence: TGTGCCAGCAGCCAGACGCTAGCGGGAGGGCCCCACGAGCAGTACTTC. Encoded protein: CASSQTLAGGPHEQYF.

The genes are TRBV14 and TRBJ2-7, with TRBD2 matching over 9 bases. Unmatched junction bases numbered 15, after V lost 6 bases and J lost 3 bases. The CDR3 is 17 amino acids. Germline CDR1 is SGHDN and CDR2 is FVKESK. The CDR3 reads CASSQLSAGGARYEQYF. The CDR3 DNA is TGTGCCAGCAGTCAACTTTCAGCGGGAGGTGCCCGCTACGAGCAGTACTTC.

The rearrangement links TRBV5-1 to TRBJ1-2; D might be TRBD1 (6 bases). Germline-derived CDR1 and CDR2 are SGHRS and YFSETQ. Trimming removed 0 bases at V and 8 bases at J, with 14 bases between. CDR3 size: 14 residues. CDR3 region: CASSLADSWGGYTF. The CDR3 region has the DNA TGCGCCAGCAGCTTGGCGGACAGCTGGGGAGGCTACACCTTC. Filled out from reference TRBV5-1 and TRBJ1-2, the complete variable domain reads KAGVTQTPRYLIKTRGQQVTLSCSPISGHRSVSWYQQTPGQGLQFLFEYFSETQRNKGNFPGRFSGRQFSNSRSEMNVSTLELGDSALYLCASSLADSWGGYTFGSGTRLTVV.

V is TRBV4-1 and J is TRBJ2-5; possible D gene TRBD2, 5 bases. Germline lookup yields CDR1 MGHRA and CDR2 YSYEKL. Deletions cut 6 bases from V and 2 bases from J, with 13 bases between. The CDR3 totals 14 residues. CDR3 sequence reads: CASRKGLSQETQYF. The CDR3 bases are TGCGCCAGCAGAAAAGGACTCTCTCAAGAGACCCAGTACTTC.

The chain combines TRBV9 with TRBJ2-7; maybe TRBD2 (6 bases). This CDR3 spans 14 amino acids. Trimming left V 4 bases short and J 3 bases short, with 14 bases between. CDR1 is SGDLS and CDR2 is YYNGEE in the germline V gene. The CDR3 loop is CASSPQGLYYEQYF. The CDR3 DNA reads TGTGCCAGCAGCCCTCAGGGACTCTACTACGAGCAGTACTTC.

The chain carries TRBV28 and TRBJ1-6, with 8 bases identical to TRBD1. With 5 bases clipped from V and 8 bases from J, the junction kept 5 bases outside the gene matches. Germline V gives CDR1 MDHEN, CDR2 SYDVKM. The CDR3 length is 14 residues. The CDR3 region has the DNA TGTGCCAGCAGTATAGGACAGGGTGATTCACCCCTCCACTTT. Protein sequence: CASSIGQGDSPLHF.

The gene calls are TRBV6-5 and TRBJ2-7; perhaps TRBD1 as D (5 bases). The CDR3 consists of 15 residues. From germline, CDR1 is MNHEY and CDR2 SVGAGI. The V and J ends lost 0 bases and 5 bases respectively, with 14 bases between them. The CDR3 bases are TGTGCCAGCAGTTACTCGGCCCCTGGGGCGGACGAGCAGTACTTC. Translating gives CASSYSAPGADEQYF.

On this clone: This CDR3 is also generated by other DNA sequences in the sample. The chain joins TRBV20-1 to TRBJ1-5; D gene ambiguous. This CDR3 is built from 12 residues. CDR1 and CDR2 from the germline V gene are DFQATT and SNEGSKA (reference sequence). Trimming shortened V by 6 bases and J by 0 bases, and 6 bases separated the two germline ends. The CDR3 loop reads CSASRSNQPQHF. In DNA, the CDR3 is TGCAGTGCCAGTCGTAGCAATCAGCCCCAGCATTTT.

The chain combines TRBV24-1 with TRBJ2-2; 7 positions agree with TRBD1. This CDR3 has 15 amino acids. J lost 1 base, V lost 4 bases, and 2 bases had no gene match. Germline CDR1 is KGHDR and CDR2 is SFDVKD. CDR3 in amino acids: CATSDRQGNTGELFF. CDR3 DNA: TGTGCCACCAGTGACCGACAGGGGAACACCGGGGAGCTGTTTTTT.

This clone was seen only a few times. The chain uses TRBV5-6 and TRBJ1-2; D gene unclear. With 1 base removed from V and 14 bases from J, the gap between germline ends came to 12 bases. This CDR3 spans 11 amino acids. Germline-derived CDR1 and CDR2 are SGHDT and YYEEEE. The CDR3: CASSLTHIKTF. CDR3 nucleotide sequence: TGTGCCAGCAGCTTGACCCACATTAAAACCTTC.

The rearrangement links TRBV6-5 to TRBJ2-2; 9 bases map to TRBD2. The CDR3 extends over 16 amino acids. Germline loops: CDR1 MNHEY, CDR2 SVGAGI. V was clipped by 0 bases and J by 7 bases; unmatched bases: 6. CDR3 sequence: CASSYSGTSPDGELFF. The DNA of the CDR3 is TGTGCCAGCAGTTACTCGGGGACTAGCCCCGACGGGGAGCTGTTTTTT.

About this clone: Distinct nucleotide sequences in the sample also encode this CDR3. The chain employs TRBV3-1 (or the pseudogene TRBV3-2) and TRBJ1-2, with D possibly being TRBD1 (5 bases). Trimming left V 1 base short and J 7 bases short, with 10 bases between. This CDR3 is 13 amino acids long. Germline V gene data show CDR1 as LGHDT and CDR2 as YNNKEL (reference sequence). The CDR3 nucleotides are TGTGCCAGCAGCCAAGCCAGGGTCGGTGGCTACACCTTC. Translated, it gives CASSQARVGGYTF.

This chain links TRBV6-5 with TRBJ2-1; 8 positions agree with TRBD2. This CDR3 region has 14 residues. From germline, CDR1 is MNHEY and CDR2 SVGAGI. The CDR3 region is CATLVGLATNEQFF. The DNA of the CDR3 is TGTGCGACCCTAGTAGGACTAGCAACCAATGAGCAGTTCTTC.

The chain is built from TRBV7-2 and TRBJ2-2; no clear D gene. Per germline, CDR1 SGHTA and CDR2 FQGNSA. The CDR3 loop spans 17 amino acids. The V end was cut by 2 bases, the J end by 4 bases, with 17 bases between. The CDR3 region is CASSLIPSGSSTGELFF. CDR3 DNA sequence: TGTGCCAGCAGCTTAATTCCCTCGGGTAGTAGCACCGGGGAGCTGTTTTTT.

The CDR3 DNA is TGCACCAGCAGCCAAGATACGAGCGACAGCTACAATGAGCAGTTCTTC. Translation gives CTSSQDTSDSYNEQFF. J is TRBJ2-1 and V is TRBV1; the listed D gene, TRBD1, was not tested against the DNA. TRBV1 is recorded as a pseudogene. The CDR3 is 16 residues long.

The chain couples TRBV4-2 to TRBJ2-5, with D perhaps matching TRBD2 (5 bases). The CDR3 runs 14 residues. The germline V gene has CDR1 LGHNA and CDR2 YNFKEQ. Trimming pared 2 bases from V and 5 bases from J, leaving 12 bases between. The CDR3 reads CASSQQAGRETQYF. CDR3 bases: TGTGCCAGCAGCCAACAGGCGGGCCGGGAGACCCAGTACTTC.

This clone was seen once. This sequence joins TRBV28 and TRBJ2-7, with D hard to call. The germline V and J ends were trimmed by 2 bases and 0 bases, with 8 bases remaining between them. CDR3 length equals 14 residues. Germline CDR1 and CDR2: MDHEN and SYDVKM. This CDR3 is CASSLGGRSYEQYF. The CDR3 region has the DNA TGTGCCAGCAGTTTAGGTGGGCGCTCCTACGAGCAGTACTTC. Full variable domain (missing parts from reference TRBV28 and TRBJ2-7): DVKVTQSSRYLVKRTGEKVFLECVQDMDHENMFWYRQDPGLGLRLIYFSYDVKMKEKGDIPEGYSVSREKKERFSLILESASTNQTSMYLCASSLGGRSYEQYFGPGTRLTVT.

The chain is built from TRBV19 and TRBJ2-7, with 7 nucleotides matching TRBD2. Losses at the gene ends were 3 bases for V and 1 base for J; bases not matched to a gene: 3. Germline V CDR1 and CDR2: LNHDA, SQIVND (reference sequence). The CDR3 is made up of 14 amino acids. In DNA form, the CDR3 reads TGTGCCAGTAGTATCGCGGGAGTTTCCTACGAGCAGTACTTC. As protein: CASSIAGVSYEQYF.

The CDR3 sequence: CAWSVGRTSTDTQYF. CDR3 nucleotides: TGTGCCTGGAGTGTCGGGCGGACTAGCACAGATACGCAGTATTTT. The chain uses TRBV30 and TRBJ2-3; TRBD2 might be the D (5 bases). Germline assignment: CDR1 GTSNPN and CDR2 SVGIG (reference sequence). This CDR3 has 15 residues. V gave up 0 bases and J gave up 0 bases, with 10 bases separating them.

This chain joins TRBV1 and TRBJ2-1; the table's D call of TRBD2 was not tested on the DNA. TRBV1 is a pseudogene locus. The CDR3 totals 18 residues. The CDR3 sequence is CTSSQGDWTPSGYNEQFF. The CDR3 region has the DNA TGCACCAGCAGCCAAGGAGATTGGACCCCCAGCGGCTACAATGAGCAGTTCTTC.

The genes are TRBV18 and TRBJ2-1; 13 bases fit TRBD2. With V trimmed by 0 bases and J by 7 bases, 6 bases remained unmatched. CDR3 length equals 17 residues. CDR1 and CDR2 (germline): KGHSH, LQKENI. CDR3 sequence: CASSPPLGLAGANEQFF. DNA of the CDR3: TGTGCCAGCTCACCACCTCTAGGACTAGCGGGAGCAAATGAGCAGTTCTTC.

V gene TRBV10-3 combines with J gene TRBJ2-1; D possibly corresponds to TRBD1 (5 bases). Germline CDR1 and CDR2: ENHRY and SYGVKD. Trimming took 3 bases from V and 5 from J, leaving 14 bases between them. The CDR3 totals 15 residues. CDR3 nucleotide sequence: TGTGCCATCAGTGACCCCCTGGGGCCAGACAATGAGCAGTTCTTC. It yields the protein CAISDPLGPDNEQFF.

Here the CDR3 DNA reads TGTGCCAGCAGCCGACCGGGACAGGGAATAGGGAACACTGAAGCTTTCTTT. Encoded protein: CASSRPGQGIGNTEAFF. The chain is built from TRBV9 and TRBJ1-1; 9 bases line up with TRBD1. Unmatched junction bases numbered 11, after V lost 4 bases and J lost 1 base. The CDR3 has 17 amino acids. Germline loops: CDR1 SGDLS, CDR2 YYNGEE.

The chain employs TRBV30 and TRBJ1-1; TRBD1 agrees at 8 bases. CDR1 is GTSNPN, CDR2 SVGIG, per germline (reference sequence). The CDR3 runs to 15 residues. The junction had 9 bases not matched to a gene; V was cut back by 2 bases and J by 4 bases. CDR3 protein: CAWSPGQGVGTEAFF. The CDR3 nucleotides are TGTGCCTGGAGTCCTGGACAGGGAGTGGGCACTGAAGCTTTCTTT.

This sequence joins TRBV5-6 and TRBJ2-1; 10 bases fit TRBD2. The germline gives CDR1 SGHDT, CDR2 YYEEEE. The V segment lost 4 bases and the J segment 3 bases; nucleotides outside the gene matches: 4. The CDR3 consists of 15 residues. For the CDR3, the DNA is TGTGCCAGCAGCATGACTAGCGGGTTCTACAATGAGCAGTTCTTC. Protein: CASSMTSGFYNEQFF.

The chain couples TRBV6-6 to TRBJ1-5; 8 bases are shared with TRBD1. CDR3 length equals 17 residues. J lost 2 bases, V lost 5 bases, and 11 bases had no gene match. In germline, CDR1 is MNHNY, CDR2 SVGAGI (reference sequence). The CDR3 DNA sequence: TGTGCCAGCAGTCCCGGGACAGGAGGATATGGCAATCAGCCCCAGCATTTT. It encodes CASSPGTGGYGNQPQHF.

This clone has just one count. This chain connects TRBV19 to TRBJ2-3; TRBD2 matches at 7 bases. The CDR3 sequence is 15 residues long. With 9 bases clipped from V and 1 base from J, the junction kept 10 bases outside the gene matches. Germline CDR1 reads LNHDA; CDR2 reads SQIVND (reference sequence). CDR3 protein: CASRPSGQGTDTQYF. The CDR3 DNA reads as TGTGCCAGCCGGCCTAGCGGCCAGGGCACAGATACGCAGTATTTT.